A single sample is the source of the 28 T cell receptor beta chains below, sequenced in a study of CD8 T cells in Susac syndrome. It was with random hexamers that 0.5 to 1 ug RNA was reverse transcribed. TCRdb re-called the immunoSEQ multiplex PCR reads with MiXCR, one entry per CDR3 protein. Of tens of thousands of distinct CDR3 sequences in the sample, roughly 95% were seen once. Material: CD8+ T cells from PBMCs. Receptors were obtained from a human donor with Susac syndrome.

The CDR3 nucleotides are TGCAGCGTTGAGGGGACTAGCGGGGGGGCGATTGAGACCCAGTACTTC. Residues: CSVEGTSGGAIETQYF. This chain links TRBV29-1 with TRBJ2-5; 16 nucleotides align to TRBD2. The germline V gene has CDR1 SQVTM and CDR2 ANQGSEA. This CDR3 has 16 amino acids. V lost 3 bases to trimming and J lost 5 bases; unmatched junction nucleotides: 6.

The rearrangement joins TRBV3-1 to TRBJ2-3, with D uncertain. Germline lookup yields CDR1 LGHDT and CDR2 YNNKEL (reference sequence). Between the trimmed V and J ends, which lost 4 bases and 0 bases, there was a span of 11 bases. This CDR3 region has 15 residues. The CDR3 sequence is CASSPGRRSTDTQYF. The DNA of the CDR3 is TGTGCCAGCAGCCCCGGACGGCGAAGCACAGATACGCAGTATTTT.

This chain links TRBV13 with TRBJ2-3, with D possibly being TRBD2 (6 bases). This CDR3 comprises 16 residues. Germline V lookup: CDR1 PRHDT, CDR2 FYEKMQ (reference sequence). V was shortened by 4 bases and J by 8 bases, with 22 bases between the two germline ends. DNA of the CDR3: TGTGCCAGCAGCTCCCCCGGGACTCCGCTGGGTGGTACGCAGTATTTT. It encodes CASSSPGTPLGGTQYF.

This chain links TRBV11-2 with TRBJ1-2; D unclear. Trimming left V 4 bases short and J 8 bases short, with 26 bases between. This CDR3 is built from 17 residues. Germline lookup yields CDR1 SGHAT and CDR2 FQNNGV. CDR3 DNA: TGTGCCAGCAGCTCCTTGAAACCGGGAGATTTACTCCAAGGCTACACCTTC. Its protein is CASSSLKPGDLLQGYTF. The variable domain in full, with the rest retrieved from reference TRBV11-2 and TRBJ1-2, is EAGVAQSPRYKIIEKRQSVAFWCNPISGHATLYWYQQILGQGPKLLIQFQNNGVVDDSQLPKDRFSAERLKGVDSTLKIQPAKLEDSAVYLCASSSLKPGDLLQGYTFGSGTRLTVV.

The chain combines TRBV20-1 with TRBJ2-1, with 9 bases aligning to TRBD2. Germline V CDR1 and CDR2: DFQATT, SNEGSKA (reference sequence). The junction had 13 bases not matched to a gene; V was cut back by 1 base and J by 6 bases. The length of the CDR3 is 17 residues. The DNA for the CDR3 is TGCAGTGCTAGAGCTCCCCTTAGCGGGAGTCTATCCAATGAGCAGTTCTTC. Its protein is CSARAPLSGSLSNEQFF.

This chain links TRBV5-6 with TRBJ2-7; TRBD2 matches at 7 bases. V lost 5 bases to trimming and J lost 3 bases; unmatched junction nucleotides: 8. This CDR3 comprises 14 residues. Germline CDR1 and CDR2: SGHDT and YYEEEE. DNA of the CDR3: TGTGCCAGCAGTTATTTCGGGGGGATCTACGAGCAGTACTTC. Amino acids: CASSYFGGIYEQYF.

V is TRBV2 and J is TRBJ1-1; D uncertain. Trimming cost V 9 bases and J 8 bases, with 10 bases left between them. CDR3 length: 10 residues. CDR1 SNHLY and CDR2 FYNNEI come from the germline V gene. The CDR3 region has the DNA TGTGCCAGTAGACATTCGGAAGCTTTCTTT. Protein product: CASRHSEAFF.

The chain carries TRBV7-9 and TRBJ2-4, with 16 bases identical to TRBD2. With 4 bases clipped from V and 6 bases from J, the junction kept 12 bases outside the gene matches. The CDR3 has 19 residues. In germline, CDR1 is SEHNR, CDR2 FQNEAQ (reference sequence). CDR3 amino acids: CASSSFSGTSGGAGNIQYF. CDR3 bases: TGTGCCAGCAGCTCCTTCTCCGGGACTAGCGGGGGGGCCGGAAACATTCAGTACTTC.

The V and J genes are TRBV27 and TRBJ1-5; TRBD1 is a possible D gene (5 bases). The CDR3 is 13 residues long. Trimming removed 5 bases from V and 6 bases from J, with 11 bases in between. CDR1 is MNHEY, CDR2 SMNVEV, per germline (reference sequence). The CDR3 DNA is TGTGCCAGCAGTGAAACGAGGGGTCAGCCCCAGCATTTT. Translated: CASSETRGQPQHF.

The rearrangement links TRBV11-2 to TRBJ2-1; either TRBD1 or TRBD2 may supply D (5 bases each). Looked up from germline, CDR1 is SGHAT and CDR2 is FQNNGV. This CDR3 is built from 17 residues. V dropped 1 base and J dropped 0 bases, with 13 bases sitting between them. CDR3 residues: CASSLGGGLSSYNEQFF. Written as DNA, the CDR3 is TGTGCCAGCAGCTTAGGGGGCGGGCTTAGCTCCTACAATGAGCAGTTCTTC.

This chain links TRBV19 with TRBJ2-1, with D possibly TRBD1 on 7 matching bases. CDR3 length: 15 residues. The V gene's germline CDR1 is LNHDA and CDR2 SQIVND (reference sequence). Between the trimmed V and J ends, which lost 5 bases and 1 base, there was a span of 12 bases. The CDR3 region is CASSLAGQSYNEQFF. The CDR3 DNA is TGTGCCAGTAGTCTCGCGGGACAGTCCTACAATGAGCAGTTCTTC.

The chain links TRBV28 to TRBJ1-1, with D hard to call. The CDR3 extends over 13 amino acids. Germline V gene lookup returns CDR1 MDHEN and CDR2 SYDVKM. V shed 5 bases and J shed 11 bases, with 18 bases lying between them. This chain's CDR3 is CASSAPRFRTAFF. CDR3 DNA sequence: TGTGCCAGCAGTGCCCCCCGATTCCGTACGGCTTTCTTT. Supplemented by reference TRBV28 and TRBJ1-1, the full variable domain reads DVKVTQSSRYLVKRTGEKVFLECVQDMDHENMFWYRQDPGLGLRLIYFSYDVKMKEKGDIPEGYSVSREKKERFSLILESASTNQTSMYLCASSAPRFRTAFFGQGTRLTVV.

The chain recombines TRBV27 with TRBJ2-5; D perhaps matches TRBD2 (5 bases). The CDR3 is made up of 16 amino acids. The germline V gene has CDR1 MNHEY and CDR2 SMNVEV (reference sequence). V shed 6 bases and J shed 4 bases, with 21 bases lying between them. The chain's CDR3 is CASRRRGSWWRETQYF. DNA of the CDR3: TGTGCCAGCAGGCGAAGAGGGAGTTGGTGGCGAGAGACCCAGTACTTC.

This chain links TRBV20-1 with TRBJ2-7, with a possible D match to TRBD1 (5 bases). Germline V gives CDR1 DFQATT, CDR2 SNEGSKA (reference sequence). This CDR3 region has 12 residues. The V gene lost 5 bases and the J gene lost 3 bases, with 11 bases spanning the gap. The chain's CDR3 is CSAAVRVYEQYF. The CDR3 region has the DNA TGCAGTGCTGCCGTCAGGGTCTACGAGCAGTACTTC.

The chain is built from TRBV7-9 and TRBJ2-6, with D unclear. The CDR3 sequence is 16 residues long. Germline V lookup: CDR1 SEHNR, CDR2 FQNEAQ (reference sequence). V lost 3 bases, J lost 0 bases, and 9 bases lay in between. The CDR3 here is CASSFLGRSGANVLTF. The DNA for the CDR3 is TGTGCCAGCAGCTTTCTGGGTCGCTCTGGGGCCAACGTCCTGACTTTC.

The chain carries TRBV29-1 and TRBJ2-4, with D unresolved. Germline V CDR1 and CDR2: SQVTM, ANQGSEA. V lost 4 bases, J lost 9 bases, and 10 bases lay in between. The CDR3 runs 11 residues. The CDR3 DNA follows: TGCAGCGTTGTGGGGTTTGGCATTCAGTACTTC. This sequence encodes CSVVGFGIQYF.

J is TRBJ1-5 and V is TRBV15; 8 bases are shared with TRBD1. CDR1 is LNHNV and CDR2 is YYDKDF in the germline V gene (reference sequence). The V segment lost 3 bases and the J segment 4 bases; nucleotides outside the gene matches: 5. CDR3 size: 15 residues. The CDR3 loop reads CATSSDRGPNQPQHF. CDR3 in DNA: TGTGCCACCAGCAGCGACAGGGGCCCTAATCAGCCCCAGCATTTT.

This chain links TRBV25-1 with TRBJ2-7, with 12 nucleotides matching TRBD1. The J segment lost 5 bases and the V segment lost 4 bases, leaving 3 bases of the junction unmatched. The CDR3 totals 14 residues. Germline lookup yields CDR1 MGHDK and CDR2 SYGVNS. The CDR3 reads CASSVGTGGHEQYF. CDR3 DNA sequence: TGTGCCAGCAGTGTCGGGACAGGGGGCCACGAGCAGTACTTC.

The rearrangement links TRBV27 to TRBJ1-6; no definite D call. This CDR3 region has 14 residues. Trimming took 6 bases from V and 9 from J, leaving 15 bases between them. From germline, CDR1 is MNHEY and CDR2 SMNVEV (reference sequence). The chain's CDR3 is CASSFIPLGSPLHF. The CDR3, as DNA: TGTGCCAGCAGCTTTATTCCCTTGGGTTCACCCCTCCACTTT.

The count of this clonotype is one. The gene calls are TRBV7-9 and TRBJ2-4; 7 bases line up with TRBD2. This CDR3 spans 15 amino acids. The junction had 11 bases not matched to a gene; V was cut back by 5 bases and J by 7 bases. From germline, CDR1 is SEHNR and CDR2 FQNEAQ (reference sequence). CDR3 amino acids: CASSIRAGTGNIQYF. The DNA of the CDR3 is TGTGCCAGCAGCATTAGAGCGGGGACGGGGAACATTCAGTACTTC.

This chain connects TRBV3-1 to TRBJ2-6; D remains ambiguous. The germline CDR1 and CDR2 sequences are LGHDT and YNNKEL (reference sequence). Trimming shortened V by 1 base and J by 0 bases, and 4 bases separated the two germline ends. The CDR3 is made up of 15 amino acids. DNA for the CDR3: TGTGCCAGCAGCCAAGGTATCTCTGGGGCCAACGTCCTGACTTTC. Translated: CASSQGISGANVLTF.

The J gene is TRBJ2-7, the V gene TRBV27, with no clear D. The CDR3 loop spans 15 amino acids. CDR1 is MNHEY and CDR2 is SMNVEV in the germline V gene (reference sequence). V lost 5 bases and J lost 0, with 14 bases in between. CDR3: CASSPAAWSSYEQYF. CDR3 DNA sequence: TGTGCCAGCAGTCCCGCAGCCTGGAGCTCCTACGAGCAGTACTTC.

The chain employs TRBV7-9 and TRBJ2-3, with 11 bases that match TRBD2. The germline CDR1 and CDR2 sequences are SEHNR and FQNEAQ (reference sequence). CDR3 size: 16 residues. J gave up 4 bases and V 5 bases, and 8 bases lay outside the gene matches. This CDR3 is CASSPPGLAEPDTQYF. For the CDR3, the DNA is TGTGCCAGCAGCCCCCCGGGACTAGCGGAGCCAGATACGCAGTATTTT. Looking up the rest from reference TRBV7-9 and TRBJ2-3 gives the full variable domain: DTGVSQNPRHKITKRGQNVTFRCDPISEHNRLYWYRQTLGQGPEFLTYFQNEAQLEKSRLLSDRFSAERPKGSFSTLEIQRTEQGDSAMYLCASSPPGLAEPDTQYFGPGTRLTVL.

This clonotype showed up just once. This chain connects TRBV6-2 or TRBV6-3 to TRBJ2-7, with D possibly TRBD1 on 6 matching bases. Germline V CDR1 and CDR2: MNHEY, SVGEGT. The CDR3 consists of 13 residues. Trimming cost V 5 bases and J 4 bases, with 12 bases left between them. CDR3 nucleotide sequence: TGTGCCAGCAGTACTAATAGGGGGTACGAGCAGTACTTC. Amino acid sequence: CASSTNRGYEQYF.

The rearrangement joins TRBV24-1 to TRBJ1-2; TRBD1 agrees at 8 bases. The CDR3 runs 17 residues. Germline loops: CDR1 KGHDR, CDR2 SFDVKD. Germline trimming cut 9 bases from V and 1 base from J; bases unmatched to any gene: 15. The CDR3 DNA reads as TGTGCCACCCTGTCGGGGCAGGGGGCGGTGAATAACTATGGCTACACCTTC. It specifies CATLSGQGAVNNYGYTF.

V is TRBV20-1 and J is TRBJ2-1; D is perhaps TRBD2 (5 bases). V lost 7 bases to trimming and J lost 2 bases, with 9 bases between them. The CDR3 extends over 12 amino acids. CDR1 is DFQATT, CDR2 SNEGSKA, per germline (reference sequence). CDR3 loop: CSGEIAYNEQFF. The CDR3 DNA reads TGCAGTGGGGAGATCGCCTACAATGAGCAGTTCTTC.

The chain carries TRBV29-1 and TRBJ2-5; D unresolved. The CDR3 spans 17 residues. Trimming pared 1 base from V and 5 bases from J, leaving 23 bases between. Germline CDR1 SQVTM, CDR2 ANQGSEA. The CDR3 DNA reads TGCAGCGTTGAAGCTATGAGGAACCCCGGGCCTCGGGAGACCCAGTACTTC. Amino acid sequence: CSVEAMRNPGPRETQYF.

The rearrangement links TRBV5-4 to TRBJ2-1; 7 positions agree with TRBD2. Germline V lookup: CDR1 SGHNT, CDR2 YYREEE (reference sequence). The V gene end was trimmed by 0 bases and the J gene end by 7 bases; junction bases not matched to a gene: 4. The CDR3 has 14 amino acids. The CDR3 is CASSLDSGLNEQFF. The CDR3 bases are TGTGCCAGCAGCTTGGATAGCGGGTTGAATGAGCAGTTCTTC.